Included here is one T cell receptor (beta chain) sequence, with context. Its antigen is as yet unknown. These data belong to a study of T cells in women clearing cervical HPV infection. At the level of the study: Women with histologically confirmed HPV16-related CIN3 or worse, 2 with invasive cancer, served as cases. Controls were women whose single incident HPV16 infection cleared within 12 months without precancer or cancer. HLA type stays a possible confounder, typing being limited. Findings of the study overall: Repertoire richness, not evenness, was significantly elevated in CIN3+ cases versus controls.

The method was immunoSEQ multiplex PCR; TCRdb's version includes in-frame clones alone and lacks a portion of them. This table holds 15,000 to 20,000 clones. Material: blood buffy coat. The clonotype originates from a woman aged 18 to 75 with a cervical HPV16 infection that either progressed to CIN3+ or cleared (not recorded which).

CDR3 sequence reads: CASSPGAGFRETQYF. CDR3 bases read: TGTGCCAGCAGCCCAGGCGCGGGATTTCGGGAGACC. The chain is built from TRBV7-9 and TRBJ2-5, with D tentatively TRBD2 (6 bases). Sequencing ends 3 residues short of the CDR3 end; the germline J gene provides the rest. Trimming shortened V by 5 bases and J by 5 bases, and 18 bases separated the two germline ends. The CDR3 length is 15 residues. Germline-derived CDR1 and CDR2 are SEHNR and FQNEAQ (reference sequence).